The clone carrying this T cell receptor (beta chain) was recorded a few times. Its matching antigen is unknown. TCRdb independently ran MiXCR on the 5' RACE reads; one entry per CDR3 protein. The data hold hundreds of thousands of distinct CDR3 sequences, with over 15% observed a single time. The data stem from a study of identical twins. Per germline, CDR1 DFQATT and CDR2 SNEGSKA (reference sequence). V trimming: 3 bases; J trimming: 4 bases; junction bases outside the gene matches: 3. The CDR3 length is 13 residues. The study, taken as a whole, reports: Where beta out-of-frame sequences were concerned, excess twin sharing was weaker.

Another study also made use of these data, one on T cells expressing NK-cell markers.

The chain employs TRBV20-1 and TRBJ1-5, with 7 bases identical to TRBD1. Specimen: PBMCs. This receptor was obtained from a woman younger than 30 in good health. The chain's CDR3 is CSASNRGNQPQHF. The CDR3 nucleotides are TGCAGTGCTAGCAACAGGGGAAATCAGCCCCAGCATTTT.